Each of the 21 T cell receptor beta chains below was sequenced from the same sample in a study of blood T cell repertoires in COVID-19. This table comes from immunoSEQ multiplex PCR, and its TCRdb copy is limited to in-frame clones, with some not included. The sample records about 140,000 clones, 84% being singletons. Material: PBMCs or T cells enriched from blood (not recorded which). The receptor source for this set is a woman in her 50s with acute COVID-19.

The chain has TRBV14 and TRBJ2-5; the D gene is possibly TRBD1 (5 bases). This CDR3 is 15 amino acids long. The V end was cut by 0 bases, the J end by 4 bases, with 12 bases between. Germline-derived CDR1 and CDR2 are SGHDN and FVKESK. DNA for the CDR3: TGTGCCAGCAGCCAAGATTGGGGCACGCGAGAGACCCAGTACTTC. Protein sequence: CASSQDWGTRETQYF.

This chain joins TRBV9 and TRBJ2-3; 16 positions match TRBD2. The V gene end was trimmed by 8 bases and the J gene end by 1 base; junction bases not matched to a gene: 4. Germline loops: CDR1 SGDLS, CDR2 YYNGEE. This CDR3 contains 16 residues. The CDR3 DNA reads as TGTGCCAGTGGGGGACTAGCGGGAGGGGGCACAGATACGCAGTATTTT. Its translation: CASGGLAGGGTDTQYF.

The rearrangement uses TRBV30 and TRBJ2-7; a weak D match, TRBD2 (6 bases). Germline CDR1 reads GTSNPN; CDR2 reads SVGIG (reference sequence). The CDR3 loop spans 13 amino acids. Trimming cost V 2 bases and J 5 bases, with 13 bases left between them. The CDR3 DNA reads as TGTGCCTGGAGTTCGGGAGAGATCCACGAGCAGTACTTC. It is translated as CAWSSGEIHEQYF.

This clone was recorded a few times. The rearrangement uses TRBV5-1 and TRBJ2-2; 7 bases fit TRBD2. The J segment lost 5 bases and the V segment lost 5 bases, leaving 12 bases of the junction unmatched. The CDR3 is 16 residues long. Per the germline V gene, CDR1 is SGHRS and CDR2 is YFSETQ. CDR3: CASSRMAGVGTGELFF. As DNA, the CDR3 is TGCGCCAGCAGTAGGATGGCGGGAGTAGGGACCGGGGAGCTGTTTTTT.

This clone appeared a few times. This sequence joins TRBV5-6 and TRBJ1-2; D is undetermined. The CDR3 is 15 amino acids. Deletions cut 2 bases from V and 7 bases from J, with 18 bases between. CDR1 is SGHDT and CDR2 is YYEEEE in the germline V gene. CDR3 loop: CASSFAGAELGGYTF. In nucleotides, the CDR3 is TGTGCCAGCAGCTTCGCGGGCGCTGAGTTGGGTGGCTACACCTTC.

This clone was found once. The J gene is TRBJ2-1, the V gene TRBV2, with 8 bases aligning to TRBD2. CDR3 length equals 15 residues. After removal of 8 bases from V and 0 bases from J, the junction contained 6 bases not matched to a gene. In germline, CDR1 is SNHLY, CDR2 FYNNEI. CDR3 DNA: TGTGCCAGCCAAACAAGCGGGAGCTCCTACAATGAGCAGTTCTTC. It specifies CASQTSGSSYNEQFF.

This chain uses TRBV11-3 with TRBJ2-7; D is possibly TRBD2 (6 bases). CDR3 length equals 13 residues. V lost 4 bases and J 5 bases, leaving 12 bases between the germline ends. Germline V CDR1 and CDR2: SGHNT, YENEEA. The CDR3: CASSSGGVHEQYF. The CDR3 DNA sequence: TGTGCCAGCAGCTCGGGCGGGGTCCACGAGCAGTACTTC.

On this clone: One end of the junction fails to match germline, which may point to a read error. The CDR3: CAGSLGLAGVGTDEQFF. DNA for the CDR3: TGTGCCGGCAGCTTAGGACTAGCGGGAGTTGGTACCGATGAGCAGTTCTTC. The gene calls are TRBV11-2 and TRBJ2-1; 13 nucleotides align to TRBD2. Germline values: CDR1 SGHAT, CDR2 FQNNGV. The CDR3 spans 17 residues.

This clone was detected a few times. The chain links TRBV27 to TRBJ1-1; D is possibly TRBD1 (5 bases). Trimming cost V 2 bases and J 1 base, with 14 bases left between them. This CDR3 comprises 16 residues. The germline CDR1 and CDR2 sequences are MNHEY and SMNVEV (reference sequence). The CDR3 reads CASSLRGGRKNTEAFF. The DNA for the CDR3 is TGTGCCAGCAGTTTAAGGGGTGGCAGGAAGAACACTGAAGCTTTCTTT.

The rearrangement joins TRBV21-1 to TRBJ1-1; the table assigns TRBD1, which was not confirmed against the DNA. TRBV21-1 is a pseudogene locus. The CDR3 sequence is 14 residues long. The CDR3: CASTPTGGLTEAFF. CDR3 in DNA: TGTGCCAGCACCCCGACAGGGGGCTTGACTGAAGCTTTCTTT.

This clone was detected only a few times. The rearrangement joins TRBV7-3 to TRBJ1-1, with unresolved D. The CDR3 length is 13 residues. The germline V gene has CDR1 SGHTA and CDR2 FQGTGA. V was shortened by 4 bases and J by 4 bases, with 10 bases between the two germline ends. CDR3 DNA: TGTGCCAGCAGCTCCCGAGAGTCCACTGAAGCTTTCTTT. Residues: CASSSRESTEAFF.

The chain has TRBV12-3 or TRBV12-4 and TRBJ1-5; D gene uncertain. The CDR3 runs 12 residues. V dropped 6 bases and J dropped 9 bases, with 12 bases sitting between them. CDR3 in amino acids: CASRTRVGPQHF. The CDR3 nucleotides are TGTGCCAGCAGAACCCGGGTAGGGCCCCAGCATTTT.

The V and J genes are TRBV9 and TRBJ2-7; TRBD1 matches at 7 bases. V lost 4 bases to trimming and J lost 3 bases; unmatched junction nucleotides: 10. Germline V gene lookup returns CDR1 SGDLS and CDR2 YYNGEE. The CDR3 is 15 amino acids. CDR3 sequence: CASSPRGTDIYEQYF. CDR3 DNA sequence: TGTGCCAGCAGCCCTCGTGGGACAGACATCTACGAGCAGTACTTC.

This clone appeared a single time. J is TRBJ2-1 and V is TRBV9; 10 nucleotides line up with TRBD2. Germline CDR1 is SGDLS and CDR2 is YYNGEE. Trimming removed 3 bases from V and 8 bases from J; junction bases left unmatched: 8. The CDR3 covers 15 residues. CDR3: CASSGSGRAEDEQFF. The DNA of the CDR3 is TGTGCCAGCAGCGGAAGCGGGAGGGCTGAGGATGAGCAGTTCTTC.

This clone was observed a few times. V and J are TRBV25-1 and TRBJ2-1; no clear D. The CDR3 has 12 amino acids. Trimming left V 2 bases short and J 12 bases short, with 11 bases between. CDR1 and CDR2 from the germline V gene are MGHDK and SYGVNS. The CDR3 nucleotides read TGTGCCAGCAGTGAAATCAGACTTGGGCAGTTCTTC. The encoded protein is CASSEIRLGQFF.

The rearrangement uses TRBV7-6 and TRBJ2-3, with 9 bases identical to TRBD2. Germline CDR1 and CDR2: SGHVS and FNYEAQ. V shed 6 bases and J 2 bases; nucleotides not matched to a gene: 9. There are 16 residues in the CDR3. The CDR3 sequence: CASSSLAGVNTDTQYF. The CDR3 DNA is TGTGCCAGCAGTTCCTTAGCGGGAGTTAACACAGATACGCAGTATTTT.

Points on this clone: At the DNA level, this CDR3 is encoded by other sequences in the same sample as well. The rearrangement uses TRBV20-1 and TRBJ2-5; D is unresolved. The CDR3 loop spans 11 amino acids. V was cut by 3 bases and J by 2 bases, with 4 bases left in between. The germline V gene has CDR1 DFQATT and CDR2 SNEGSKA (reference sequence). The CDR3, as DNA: TGCAGTGCTAGCCCACAAGAGACCCAGTACTTC. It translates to CSASPQETQYF.

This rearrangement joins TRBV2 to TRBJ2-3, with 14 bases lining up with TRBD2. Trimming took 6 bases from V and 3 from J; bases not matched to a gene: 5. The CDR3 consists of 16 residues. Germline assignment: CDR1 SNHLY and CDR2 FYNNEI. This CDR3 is CASRLGTSGGTDTQYF. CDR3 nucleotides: TGTGCCAGCAGACTTGGGACTAGCGGGGGTACAGATACGCAGTATTTT.

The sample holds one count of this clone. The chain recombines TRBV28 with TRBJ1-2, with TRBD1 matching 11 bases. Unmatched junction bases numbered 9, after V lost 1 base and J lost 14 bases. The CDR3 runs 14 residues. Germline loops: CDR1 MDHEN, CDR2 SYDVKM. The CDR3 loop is CASSLSLGQGAGTF. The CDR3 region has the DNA TGTGCCAGCAGTTTATCCCTCGGACAGGGGGCGGGAACCTTC.

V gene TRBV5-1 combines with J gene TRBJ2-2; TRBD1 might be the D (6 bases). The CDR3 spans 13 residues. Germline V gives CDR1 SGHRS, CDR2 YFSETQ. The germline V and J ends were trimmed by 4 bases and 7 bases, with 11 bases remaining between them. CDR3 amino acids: CASSVEGVGELFF. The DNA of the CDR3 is TGCGCCAGCAGCGTAGAGGGGGTCGGGGAGCTGTTTTTT. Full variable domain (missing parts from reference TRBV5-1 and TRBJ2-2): KAGVTQTPRYLIKTRGQQVTLSCSPISGHRSVSWYQQTPGQGLQFLFEYFSETQRNKGNFPGRFSGRQFSNSRSEMNVSTLELGDSALYLCASSVEGVGELFFGEGSRLTVL.

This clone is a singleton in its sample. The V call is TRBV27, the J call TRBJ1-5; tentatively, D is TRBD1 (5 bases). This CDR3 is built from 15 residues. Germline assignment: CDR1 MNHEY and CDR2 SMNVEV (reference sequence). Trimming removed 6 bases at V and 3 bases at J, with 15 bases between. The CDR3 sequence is CASSRVGGNNQPQHF. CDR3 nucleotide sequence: TGTGCCAGCAGCAGGGTCGGGGGGAACAATCAGCCCCAGCATTTT.